Presented here are 21 T cell receptor beta chains from one specimen sequenced in a study of T cell responses to AZD1222 COVID-19 vaccine. Measured with immunoSEQ multiplex PCR; TCRdb has only the in-frame clones, and not every one. Of just under 150,000 clones in the sample, 86% are singletons; the top ten hold 5% to 6%. This material consisted of peripheral blood, taken 28 days after the second AZD1222 dose. Receptor source: an adult who received the AZD1222 COVID-19 vaccine.

This clone was observed once. The chain links TRBV11-3 to TRBJ2-7; the D gene is possibly TRBD2 (7 bases). Germline V gene data show CDR1 as SGHNT and CDR2 as YENEEA. The V end lost 8 bases, the J end lost 6 bases, and 14 bases lay between the germline ends. The CDR3 has 12 amino acids. The CDR3 protein is CASGMGGREQYF. The DNA for the CDR3 is TGTGCCAGCGGAATGGGGGGGCGCGAGCAGTACTTC.

This clone showed up just a few times. The chain employs TRBV7-9 and TRBJ1-5; D unresolved. Germline CDR1 and CDR2: SEHNR and FQNEAQ (reference sequence). Trimming shortened V by 5 bases and J by 0 bases, and 17 bases separated the two germline ends. The CDR3 loop spans 17 amino acids. CDR3 sequence: CASSEGTTGDSNQPQHF. CDR3 sequence (DNA): TGTGCCAGCAGCGAGGGAACTACTGGTGATAGCAATCAGCCCCAGCATTTT.

The genes are TRBV3-1 (or the pseudogene TRBV3-2) and TRBJ2-3; a weak D match, TRBD2 (6 bases). CDR3 length: 15 residues. Germline loops: CDR1 LGHDT, CDR2 YNNKEL (reference sequence). V shed 1 base and J shed 5 bases, with 13 bases lying between them. The CDR3 sequence: CASSQGGTPGDTQYF. For the CDR3, the DNA is TGTGCCAGCAGCCAAGGGGGGACTCCGGGAGATACGCAGTATTTT.

The chain joins TRBV20-1 to TRBJ2-1; D unresolved. With 5 bases removed from V and 4 bases from J, the gap between germline ends came to 6 bases. The germline gives CDR1 DFQATT, CDR2 SNEGSKA (reference sequence). CDR3 length: 11 amino acids. The CDR3 coding sequence is TGCAGTGCTTCTGGTTACAATGAGCAGTTCTTC. Its protein product is CSASGYNEQFF.

The chain joins TRBV21-1 to TRBJ1-2. TRBV21-1 is termed a pseudogene. The CDR3 has 16 amino acids. The CDR3 DNA reads TGTGCCAGCAGCAAAGGGAGTGGGAGGGCCCACTATGGCTACACCTTC. Encoded protein: CASSKGSGRAHYGYTF.

The V call is TRBV30, the J call TRBJ2-5, with 10 nucleotides matching TRBD2. The germline V gene has CDR1 GTSNPN and CDR2 SVGIG (reference sequence). V lost 3 bases and J lost 4; bases outside the gene matches: 8. The CDR3 totals 15 residues. CDR3 nucleotides: TGTGCCTGGAGCGTACCCCTAGCGGGAGTAGAGACCCAGTACTTC. The encoded protein is CAWSVPLAGVETQYF. The variable domain in full, with the rest retrieved from reference TRBV30 and TRBJ2-5, is SQTIHQWPATLVQPVGSPLSLECTVEGTSNPNLYWYRQAAGRGLQLLFYSVGIGQISSEVPQNLSASRPQDRQFILSSKKLLLSDSGFYLCAWSVPLAGVETQYFGPGTRLLVL.

The genes are TRBV28 and TRBJ2-7; D unresolved. CDR1 is MDHEN, CDR2 SYDVKM, per germline. CDR3 length: 12 residues. V dropped 4 bases and J dropped 4 bases, with 8 bases sitting between them. CDR3 nucleotides: TGTGCCAGCAGTTCCTTGGGTTACGAGCAGTACTTC. It translates to CASSSLGYEQYF.

This clone turned up a few times. V usage is TRBV4-1 and J usage is TRBJ2-3; possible D gene TRBD2, 5 bases. From germline, CDR1 is MGHRA and CDR2 YSYEKL. V gave up 4 bases and J gave up 7 bases, with 24 bases separating them. The CDR3 contains 17 residues. CDR3 bases: TGCGCCAGCAGCCTCGGACGCGAAGCGGACGACATTTATACGCAGTATTTT. Translation gives CASSLGREADDIYTQYF.

In DNA form, the CDR3 reads TGTGCCAGCAGCCAAGGACTTTTTTCCTCTGGAAACACCATATATTTT. Translated, it gives CASSQGLFSSGNTIYF. The chain combines TRBV14 with TRBJ1-3; the D is unclear. CDR1 SGHDN and CDR2 FVKESK come from the germline V gene. This CDR3 comprises 16 residues. Trimming pared 1 base from V and 0 bases from J, leaving 10 bases between.

The chain links TRBV28 to TRBJ1-1, with D unclear. This CDR3 is built from 11 residues. V lost 10 bases and J 11 bases, leaving 17 bases between the germline ends. The germline V gene encodes CDR1 MDHEN and CDR2 SYDVKM. For the CDR3, the DNA is TGTGCCACACGAAATGAACGGGCGGCTTTCTTT. The encoded protein is CATRNERAAFF.

This chain connects TRBV29-1 to TRBJ2-6; D is undetermined. This CDR3 spans 14 amino acids. Trimming cost V 6 bases and J 0 bases, with 9 bases left between them. CDR1 is SQVTM, CDR2 ANQGSEA, per germline. CDR3 protein: CSVPESSGANVLTF. The CDR3 coding sequence is TGCAGCGTCCCCGAGAGCTCTGGGGCCAACGTCCTGACTTTC.

The chain recombines TRBV18 with TRBJ2-7; TRBD2 aligns across 8 bases. This CDR3 has 16 residues. V was clipped by 4 bases and J by 5 bases; unmatched bases: 13. The V gene's germline CDR1 is KGHSH and CDR2 LQKENI. CDR3 protein: CASSHSLLSGRHEQYF. Written as DNA, the CDR3 is TGTGCCAGCTCACATTCCCTATTAAGCGGGAGACACGAGCAGTACTTC.

CDR3 amino acids: CASRQGAGGYTF. CDR3 sequence (DNA): TGTGCCAGTCGACAGGGGGCCGGTGGCTACACCTTC. This chain connects TRBV2 to TRBJ1-2, with 10 positions matching TRBD1. V trimming: 9 bases; J trimming: 7 bases; junction bases outside the gene matches: 5. The CDR3 contains 12 residues. Germline CDR1 is SNHLY and CDR2 is FYNNEI.

The chain links TRBV6-6 to TRBJ1-2; 8 bases are a match to TRBD1. CDR3 size: 14 residues. Germline CDR1 and CDR2: MNHNY and SVGAGI (reference sequence). Germline trimming cut 4 bases from V and 5 bases from J; bases unmatched to any gene: 6. The CDR3 nucleotides are TGTGCCAGCAGTTCCAGGACAGGGACGTATGGCTACACCTTC. Translating it yields CASSSRTGTYGYTF.

This chain uses TRBV27 with TRBJ1-6; 10 bases fit TRBD1. In germline, CDR1 is MNHEY, CDR2 SMNVEV (reference sequence). The CDR3 totals 16 residues. Losses at the gene ends were 6 bases for V and 7 bases for J; bases not matched to a gene: 9. The chain's CDR3 is CASRPNSGQGNSPLHF. The CDR3 DNA follows: TGTGCCAGCAGACCGAACTCGGGACAGGGGAATTCACCCCTCCACTTT.

Note on this clone: Other DNA sequences within the sample encode an identical CDR3. The V and J genes are TRBV6-5 and TRBJ1-2; D perhaps matches TRBD1 (5 bases). Germline V gives CDR1 MNHEY, CDR2 SVGAGI. This CDR3 region has 13 residues. The ends were cut back, 6 bases at V and 4 bases at J, with 12 bases in the middle. The CDR3 protein is CASSPQGSYGYTF. The CDR3 bases are TGTGCCAGCAGCCCCCAGGGCAGCTATGGCTACACCTTC.

The chain combines TRBV6-5 with TRBJ1-3; no clear D gene. The germline V gene has CDR1 MNHEY and CDR2 SVGAGI. V gave up 6 bases and J gave up 0 bases, with 12 bases separating them. There are 15 residues in the CDR3. In DNA form, the CDR3 reads TGTGCCAGCAGACCCACGGCGGTCTCTGGAAACACCATATATTTT. As protein: CASRPTAVSGNTIYF.

This clone was seen more than once but under ten times. The V and J genes are TRBV11-2 and TRBJ2-5; 9 bases match TRBD2. J gave up 2 bases and V 3 bases, and 4 bases lay outside the gene matches. The CDR3 is made up of 15 amino acids. Per the germline V gene, CDR1 is SGHAT and CDR2 is FQNNGV. Written as DNA, the CDR3 is TGTGCCAGCAGCTTGCTAGCGGGGAAGCAAGAGACCCAGTACTTC. Protein sequence: CASSLLAGKQETQYF. Combining the CDR3 with reference TRBV11-2 and TRBJ2-5 gives the whole variable domain EAGVAQSPRYKIIEKRQSVAFWCNPISGHATLYWYQQILGQGPKLLIQFQNNGVVDDSQLPKDRFSAERLKGVDSTLKIQPAKLEDSAVYLCASSLLAGKQETQYFGPGTRLLVL.

The chain uses TRBV6-5 and TRBJ2-7; the match to TRBD1 covers 7 bases. CDR3 size: 15 residues. The germline CDR1 and CDR2 sequences are MNHEY and SVGAGI. V shed 8 bases and J 3 bases; nucleotides not matched to a gene: 13. CDR3 DNA: TGTGCCAGCCACATTGGCCGGACAGGAAACTACGAGCAGTACTTC. Amino acids: CASHIGRTGNYEQYF.

The V call is TRBV6-5, the J call TRBJ1-1, with D perhaps matching TRBD1 (6 bases). The CDR3 extends over 16 amino acids. Germline V gene lookup returns CDR1 MNHEY and CDR2 SVGAGI. V dropped 4 bases and J dropped 4 bases, with 19 bases sitting between them. CDR3 DNA sequence: TGTGCCAGCAGTTCCCCGTCGGGGGGGCGACCCACTGAAGCTTTCTTT. This gives the protein CASSSPSGGRPTEAFF.

The rearrangement joins TRBV18 to TRBJ1-1; a possible D gene is TRBD1 (5 bases). CDR1 KGHSH and CDR2 LQKENI come from the germline V gene. This CDR3 has 14 residues. Trimming shortened V by 6 bases and J by 3 bases, and 14 bases separated the two germline ends. CDR3 nucleotide sequence: TGTGCCAGCTCCTGGGGCGGGGAACACACTGAAGCTTTCTTT. It is translated as CASSWGGEHTEAFF.